A selection of T cell receptor beta chains follows, all from one sample in a study of blood T cell repertoires in COVID-19. The table came from immunoSEQ multiplex PCR; TCRdb's copy has only in-frame clones and leaves some out. The table has approximately 430,000 clones, roughly 85% seen once. What was sequenced was peripheral blood. Every receptor here comes from a woman aged 30 to 39 with active or convalescent COVID-19. Both conserved end residues are part of each CDR3.

TRBV2	TRBJ1-2	CASSERTASFYGYTF
TRBV5-6	TRBJ1-2	CASSLYRANYGYTF
TRBV5-1	TRBJ1-1	CASMTGGSSLTEAFF
TRBV27	TRBJ1-1	CASSFAANTEAFF
TRBV5-1	TRBJ2-7	CASSPTGGGTGSYEQYF
TRBV5-1	TRBJ1-4	CASSLDRGATNEKLFF
TRBV19	TRBJ1-5	CASSIIGVGQPQHF
TRBV4-1	TRBJ1-1	CASSRETGGWSAFF
TRBV2	TRBJ1-3	CASSDRTNSGNTIYF
TRBV5-4	TRBJ1-1	CASSPERGWTEAFF
TRBV2	TRBJ2-3	CASSSGLAGLTDTQYF
TRBV5-1	TRBJ2-1	CASSIDRYNEQFF
TRBV15	TRBJ2-3	CSTSRDTSGTHRYAVRQGHTQYF
TRBV5-8	TRBJ1-3	CASSSWLSGNTIYF
TRBV5-6	TRBJ2-5	CASSLEGRDMGTQYF
TRBV19	TRBJ1-2	CASSILNYGYTF
TRBV19	TRBJ1-1	CASSTDPRLNTEAFF
TRBV27	TRBJ2-7	CASRAAGGKYEQYF